This T cell receptor (beta chain) was documented in a study of identical twins. The CDR3 consists of 13 residues. Per the germline V gene, CDR1 is SNHLY and CDR2 is FYNNEI. V was trimmed by 3 bases and J by 1 base, leaving 7 bases between them. Unique molecular identifiers were present on the cDNA, and a universal primer site came from template switching. MiXCR was run by TCRdb on the 5' RACE reads, yielding one entry per CDR3 protein. The sample has 1.5 million to 2 million distinct CDR3 sequences, about 32% seen once; the top ten hold more than 0.25%. Input material: cord blood. The TCR was taken from a newborn girl in good health. The chain combines TRBV2 with TRBJ2-7; D unresolved. The CDR3 spells CASSELVSYEQYF. For the CDR3, the DNA is TGTGCCAGCAGTGAGTTAGTTTCCTACGAGCAGTACTTC.